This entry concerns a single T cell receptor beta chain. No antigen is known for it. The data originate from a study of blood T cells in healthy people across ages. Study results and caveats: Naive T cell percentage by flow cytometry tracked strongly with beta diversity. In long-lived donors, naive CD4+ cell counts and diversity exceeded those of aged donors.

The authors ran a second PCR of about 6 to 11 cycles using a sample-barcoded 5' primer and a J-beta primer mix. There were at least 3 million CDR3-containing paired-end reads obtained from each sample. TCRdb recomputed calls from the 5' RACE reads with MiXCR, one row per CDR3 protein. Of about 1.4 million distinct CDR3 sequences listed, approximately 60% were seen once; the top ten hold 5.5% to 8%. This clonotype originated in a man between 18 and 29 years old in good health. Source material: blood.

The CDR3 sequence is CSARAVDNQPQHF. In nucleotides, the CDR3 is TGCAGTGCTAGAGCTGTTGACAATCAGCCCCAGCATTTT. The chain uses TRBV20-1 and TRBJ1-5; D unclear. V lost 1 base to trimming and J lost 3 bases, with 7 bases between them. The CDR3 loop spans 13 amino acids. Germline CDR1 and CDR2: DFQATT and SNEGSKA (reference sequence).